Following are 25 T cell receptor beta chains from one sample sequenced in a study of Graves' ophthalmopathy and Graves' hyperthyroidism. TCR beta CDR3 regions were amplified from RNA transcripts. First-round RT-PCR relied on HTBI primers, and a second-round multiplex PCR came next. TCRdb reanalysed the multiplex PCR reads using MiXCR and keeps one entry per CDR3 protein. The data show 650,000 to 800,000 distinct CDR3 sequences, more than 40% seen once. The specimen sequenced was peripheral blood. The receptors were gathered from an adult man with Graves' ophthalmopathy.

This clonotype has ten or more counts. The chain links TRBV7-6 to TRBJ2-5; D call uncertain. Germline lookup yields CDR1 SGHVS and CDR2 FNYEAQ. Trimming pared 1 base from V and 1 base from J, leaving 7 bases between. This CDR3 is 14 amino acids long. This CDR3 reads CASSLGGLQETQYF. The CDR3 coding sequence is TGTGCCAGCAGCTTAGGGGGTCTCCAAGAGACCCAGTACTTC.

This rearrangement joins TRBV20-1 to TRBJ2-7, with a tentative D call TRBD2 (7 bases). This CDR3 is 15 amino acids long. Germline CDR1 reads DFQATT; CDR2 reads SNEGSKA (reference sequence). V was pared by 1 base and J by 3 bases, with 16 bases between. The CDR3 sequence is CSARVPTGGDYEQYF. CDR3 DNA sequence: TGCAGTGCTAGAGTACCTACGGGGGGCGACTACGAGCAGTACTTC.

This clonotype has ten or more counts. The chain joins TRBV7-3 to TRBJ2-2; 7 nucleotides match TRBD1. V was clipped by 5 bases and J by 0 bases; unmatched bases: 6. The CDR3 has 16 residues. CDR1 is SGHTA, CDR2 FQGTGA, per germline. The CDR3, as DNA: TGTGCCAGCAGCCCCAAGACAGGGACGAACACCGGGGAGCTGTTTTTT. It encodes CASSPKTGTNTGELFF.

The chain employs TRBV4-1 and TRBJ2-7, with D uncertain. V lost 1 base to trimming and J lost 3 bases, with 10 bases between them. Germline assignment: CDR1 MGHRA and CDR2 YSYEKL. The CDR3 spans 14 residues. CDR3 in DNA: TGCGCCAGCAGCCAAGGACTTCGAGGCTACGAGCAGTACTTC. This translates into CASSQGLRGYEQYF.

In its sample, this clonotype was seen a few times. The V and J genes are TRBV2 and TRBJ1-1; weak D call: TRBD1 (6 bases). Germline V lookup: CDR1 SNHLY, CDR2 FYNNEI. V was trimmed by 8 bases and J by 0 bases, leaving 16 bases between them. The CDR3 is 15 residues long. CDR3 protein: CASRRQADMNTEAFF. CDR3 DNA sequence: TGTGCCAGCCGCCGACAGGCTGATATGAACACTGAAGCTTTCTTT.

The chain employs TRBV7-9 and TRBJ2-5, with TRBD2 identical over 7 bases. Germline values: CDR1 SEHNR, CDR2 FQNEAQ (reference sequence). This CDR3 has 14 amino acids. Unmatched junction bases numbered 5, after V lost 1 base and J lost 6 bases. Here the CDR3 reads CASSLGGSLKTQYF. The CDR3 DNA is TGTGCCAGCAGCTTAGGCGGGAGTTTGAAGACCCAGTACTTC.

This clonotype was observed many times. The chain joins TRBV6-5 to TRBJ1-5; D ambiguous. The CDR3 has 13 residues. Germline CDR1 is MNHEY and CDR2 is SVGAGI. Trimming pared 5 bases from V and 2 bases from J, leaving 7 bases between. The CDR3 sequence is CASSTAGNQPQHF. In DNA form, the CDR3 reads TGTGCCAGCAGTACGGCTGGCAATCAGCCCCAGCATTTT.

This clonotype was picked up many times. The chain joins TRBV7-8 to TRBJ1-1; D remains ambiguous. This CDR3 spans 17 amino acids. Looked up from germline, CDR1 is SGHVS and CDR2 is FQNEAQ. Trimming shortened V by 1 base and J by 1 base, and 16 bases separated the two germline ends. Written as DNA, the CDR3 is TGTGCCAGCAGCTTAGGATGGTCGGGCCAGGCGAACACTGAAGCTTTCTTT. This gives the protein CASSLGWSGQANTEAFF.

The chain combines TRBV2 with TRBJ2-5, with 10 bases that match TRBD2. From germline, CDR1 is SNHLY and CDR2 FYNNEI. The CDR3 extends over 17 amino acids. V was pared by 8 bases and J by 5 bases, with 17 bases of the junction left unmatched. CDR3 amino acids: CASAEWRAGGKLETQYF. CDR3 nucleotides: TGTGCCAGCGCCGAATGGAGAGCGGGAGGGAAGTTGGAGACCCAGTACTTC.

Turning to this clonotype: At one boundary the junction diverges from the germline segment, which might be a read error. The rearrangement links TRBV2 to TRBJ1-2, with TRBD1 as a possible D gene (6 bases). CDR1 SNHLY and CDR2 FYNNEI come from the germline V gene. The CDR3 totals 12 residues. This CDR3 is CASTRDNYGYAF. CDR3 nucleotide sequence: TGTGCCAGCACCCGGGACAACTATGGCTACGCCTTC.

The V and J genes are TRBV24-1 and TRBJ2-3; D remains unclear. CDR1 KGHDR and CDR2 SFDVKD come from the germline V gene. The CDR3 has 13 residues. V was trimmed by 5 bases and J by 2 bases, leaving 7 bases between them. The CDR3, as DNA: TGTGCCACCAGTGGGGGATTCACAGATACGCAGTATTTT. Its translation is CATSGGFTDTQYF.

As for this clonotype: Given a much more abundant clone one base away, this may be a read error. The chain links TRBV10-3 to TRBJ1-2; TRBD1 agrees at 7 bases. In germline, CDR1 is ENHRY, CDR2 SYGVKD. CDR3 size: 14 residues. Germline trimming cut 6 bases from V and 4 bases from J; bases unmatched to any gene: 8. DNA of the CDR3: TGTGCCATCAGCCCGACAGGGATCGGCTATGGCTACACCTTC. Translation: CAISPTGIGYGYTF.

This clonotype has a handful of counts. The chain links TRBV29-1 to TRBJ2-5; possible D gene TRBD1, 5 bases. V was clipped by 8 bases and J by 2 bases, with 12 bases between them. The CDR3 covers 12 residues. Germline V gene data show CDR1 as SQVTM and CDR2 as ANQGSEA. CDR3: CSLGAYQETQYF. CDR3 sequence (DNA): TGCAGCTTAGGGGCGTATCAAGAGACCCAGTACTTC.

Regarding this clonotype: A much larger clone is a single base away; this may be a read error. The V call is TRBV24-1, the J call TRBJ2-5; D call uncertain. Germline CDR1 is KGHDR and CDR2 is SFDVKD. The CDR3 has 15 amino acids. CDR3 region: CATSDLNSYQETRYF. The CDR3 DNA sequence: TGTGCCACCAGTGATTTAAATTCGTACCAAGAGACCCGGTACTTC.

This clonotype turned up a few times. DNA of the CDR3: TGTGCCAGTAGTACATCCGGGGAGCTGTTTTTT. It is translated as CASSTSGELFF. The chain carries TRBV19 and TRBJ2-2; D not certain. Trimming pared 4 bases from V and 6 bases from J, leaving 3 bases between. Germline V gene sequence: CDR1 LNHDA, CDR2 SQIVND (reference sequence). There are 11 residues in the CDR3.

This clonotype was seen ten or more times. The chain employs TRBV7-9 and TRBJ1-1; no reliable D call. The CDR3 totals 13 residues. The germline V gene encodes CDR1 SEHNR and CDR2 FQNEAQ (reference sequence). Trimming removed 7 bases from V and 0 bases from J, with 9 bases in between. CDR3 protein: CASMTVMNTEAFF. CDR3 nucleotide sequence: TGTGCCAGCATGACGGTAATGAACACTGAAGCTTTCTTT.

With respect to this clonotype: This may be a read error, as it is one base from a much larger clone. The gene calls are TRBV9 and TRBJ2-2, with 10 bases matching TRBD2. Germline CDR1 reads SGDLS; CDR2 reads YYNGEE. V trimming: 4 bases; J trimming: 9 bases; junction bases outside the gene matches: 12. The CDR3 spans 16 residues. The CDR3 spells CASSRGLAESSRELFF. The CDR3 coding sequence is TGTGCCAGCAGCCGAGGACTAGCGGAGTCGAGCAGGGAGCTGTTTTTT.

In its sample, this clonotype was seen a few times. The chain couples TRBV25-1 to TRBJ2-7; 7 nucleotides agree with TRBD1. With V trimmed by 4 bases and J by 0 bases, 18 bases remained unmatched. The CDR3 spans 19 residues. The germline V gene has CDR1 MGHDK and CDR2 SYGVNS. CDR3 bases: TGTGCCAGCAGTGGCCGGACAGGCGGATCCGAACATAGCTCCTACGAGCAGTACTTC. This sequence encodes CASSGRTGGSEHSSYEQYF.

The table lists this clonotype with a count of one. A much larger clone differs from this one at a single base, so this may be a read error. This rearrangement joins TRBV10-2 to TRBJ2-7; no definite D call. V shed 6 bases and J shed 2 bases, with 8 bases lying between them. The CDR3 length is 12 residues. CDR1 is WSHSY, CDR2 SAAADI, per germline. The CDR3 nucleotides read TGCGCCAGCAGCGATCTGCCCTACGAGCAGTACTTC. Amino acids: CASSDLPYEQYF.

This clonotype was seen at least ten times. This rearrangement joins TRBV2 to TRBJ2-2; weak D call: TRBD1 (6 bases). CDR1 SNHLY and CDR2 FYNNEI come from the germline V gene. This CDR3 has 15 amino acids. The V gene lost 6 bases and the J gene lost 6 bases, with 17 bases spanning the gap. CDR3 DNA sequence: TGTGCCAGCAGACCCCACTTACAGGGTTCCGGGGAGCTGTTTTTT. Protein: CASRPHLQGSGELFF.

The chain carries TRBV5-1 and TRBJ2-5; 9 bases map to TRBD2. Unmatched junction bases numbered 5, after V lost 0 bases and J lost 2 bases. Per the germline V gene, CDR1 is SGHRS and CDR2 is YFSETQ. This CDR3 has 16 residues. CDR3 sequence: CASSLGGGALQETQYF. Written as DNA, the CDR3 is TGCGCCAGCAGCTTGGGCGGGGGGGCCTTGCAAGAGACCCAGTACTTC.

This clonotype was counted many times. The chain is built from TRBV25-1 and TRBJ1-1; D is ambiguous. Germline assignment: CDR1 MGHDK and CDR2 SYGVNS. This CDR3 contains 15 residues. Trimming removed 4 bases from V and 4 bases from J, with 16 bases in between. CDR3 bases: TGTGCCAGCAGTGTACGCCACCGATGGAGCACTGAAGCTTTCTTT. It yields the protein CASSVRHRWSTEAFF.

This clonotype was seen only a few times. The CDR3 loop is CASSQDIRNSPLHF. The CDR3 region has the DNA TGTGCCAGCAGCCAAGATATCCGCAATTCACCCCTCCACTTT. The chain recombines TRBV3-1 with TRBJ1-6; D not certain. The V gene lost 0 bases and the J gene lost 7 bases, with 7 bases spanning the gap. There are 14 residues in the CDR3. Per germline, CDR1 LGHDT and CDR2 YNNKEL (reference sequence).

The rearrangement uses TRBV15 and TRBJ1-3; TRBD1 matches 10 bases. The junction had 4 bases not matched to a gene; V was cut back by 4 bases and J by 7 bases. Germline CDR1 LNHNV, CDR2 YYDKDF (reference sequence). CDR3 length: 14 amino acids. The CDR3 bases are TGTGCCACCAGCACGACAGGGGGCGCGAACACCATATATTTT. It codes for CATSTTGGANTIYF.

V usage is TRBV19 and J usage is TRBJ2-7, with 7 bases identical to TRBD2. CDR3 length: 14 amino acids. Germline trimming cut 5 bases from V and 5 bases from J; bases unmatched to any gene: 9. The V gene's germline CDR1 is LNHDA and CDR2 SQIVND (reference sequence). The CDR3 loop is CASSAAGDLHEQYF. CDR3 coding DNA: TGTGCCAGTAGTGCTGCGGGAGATCTCCACGAGCAGTACTTC.